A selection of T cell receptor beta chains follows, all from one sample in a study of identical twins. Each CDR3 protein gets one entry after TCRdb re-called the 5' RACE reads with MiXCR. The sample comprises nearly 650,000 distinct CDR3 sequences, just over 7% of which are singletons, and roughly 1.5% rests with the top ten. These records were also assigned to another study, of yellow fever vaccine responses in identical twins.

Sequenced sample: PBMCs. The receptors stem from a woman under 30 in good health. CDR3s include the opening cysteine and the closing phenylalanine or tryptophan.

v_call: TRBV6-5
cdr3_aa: CASSYSGRGDGYTF

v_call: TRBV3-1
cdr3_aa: CASSQKGLGTDTQYF

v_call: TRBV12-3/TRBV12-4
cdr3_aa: CASSVGNLNEQFF

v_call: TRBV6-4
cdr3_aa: CASSDSPGSSGNEQFF

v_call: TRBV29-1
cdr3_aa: CSVVGRVLPDYGYTF

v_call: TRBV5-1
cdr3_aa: CASSGKGWPQHF

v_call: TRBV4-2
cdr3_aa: CASSPSGLGIPSTDTQYF

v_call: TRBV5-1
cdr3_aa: CASSEVAGLNEQFF

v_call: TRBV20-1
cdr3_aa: CSARDSTPANSGRATDTQYF

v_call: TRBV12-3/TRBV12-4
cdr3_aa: CASSLGLEAGF

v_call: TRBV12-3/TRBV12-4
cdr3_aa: CASSPNRRGGELFF

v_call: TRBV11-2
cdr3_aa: CASSLQGGLGNTEAFF

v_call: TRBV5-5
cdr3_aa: CASAIFTSTDTQYF

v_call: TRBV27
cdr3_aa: CASSTLRLADSYNEQFF

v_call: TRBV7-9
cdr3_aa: CASSSTVLYGYTF

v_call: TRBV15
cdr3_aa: CATSSGLAGVEQFF

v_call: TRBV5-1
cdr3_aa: CASTVQLQGDEQFF

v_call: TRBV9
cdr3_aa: CASSVPRGRNTGELFF

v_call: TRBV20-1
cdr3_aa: CSATPQVWGSYNEQFF

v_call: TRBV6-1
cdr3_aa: CASSLPPGQLNIQYF

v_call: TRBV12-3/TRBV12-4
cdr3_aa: CASSRSGHSSYNEQFF

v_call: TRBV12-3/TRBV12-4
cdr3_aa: CASRKSGRAPYEQYF

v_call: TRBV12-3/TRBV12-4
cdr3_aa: CASSKPDSLKETQYF

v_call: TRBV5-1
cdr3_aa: CASSLGGPGQETQYF

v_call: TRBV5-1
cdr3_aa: CASSYDRDTGELFF

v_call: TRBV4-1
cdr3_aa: CASSQDIQGAGGYTF

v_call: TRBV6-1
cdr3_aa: CASSGRGPYGYTF

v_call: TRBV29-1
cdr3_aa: CSGAGGISNEQFF

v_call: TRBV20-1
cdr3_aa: CSARLGGFYGNTIYF

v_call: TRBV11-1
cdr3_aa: CASSFSGVYGRGYNEQFF

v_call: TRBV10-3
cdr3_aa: CAISDGSPLHF

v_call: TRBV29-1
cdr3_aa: CSVESREGFVHF

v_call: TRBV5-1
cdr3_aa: CASSLGWTPGAQETQYF

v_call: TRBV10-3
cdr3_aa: CAISDGGQGAGESQYF

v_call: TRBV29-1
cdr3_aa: CSVGGFSTDTQYF

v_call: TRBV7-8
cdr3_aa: CASSPGQFSSSYNEQFF

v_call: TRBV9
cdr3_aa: CASSTGAGSWNEQFF

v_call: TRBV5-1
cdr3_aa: CASSAGQGVSSDTQYF

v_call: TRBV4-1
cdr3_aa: CASSPLAGGPVPDTQYF

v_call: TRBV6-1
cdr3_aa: CASSGQVLILNTEAFF

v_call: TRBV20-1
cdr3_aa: CSARRQSNTGELFF

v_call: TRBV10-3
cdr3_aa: CAISPKGLDGTGELFF

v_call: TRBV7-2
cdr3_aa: CASSFTGTIRYNEQFF

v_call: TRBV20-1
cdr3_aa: CSATFIPGSLDEKLFF

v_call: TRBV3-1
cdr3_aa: CASSQQGNNQPQHF

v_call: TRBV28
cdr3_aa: CASSPIRVGEQFF

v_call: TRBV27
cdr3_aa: CASSNGGARGYTF

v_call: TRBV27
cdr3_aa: CASSAGTSRNEQFF

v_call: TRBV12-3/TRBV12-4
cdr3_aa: CASRGGRANQPQQF

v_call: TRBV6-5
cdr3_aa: CASSYSDSVPEAFF

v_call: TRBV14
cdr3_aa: CASGKPLGQGAGTEAFF

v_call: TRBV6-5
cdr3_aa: CASSYGDPLSGNTIYF

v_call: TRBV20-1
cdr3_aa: CSVPAGGKDIQYF